This entry describes one TCR beta chain. Its antigen remains unidentified. Described treatment: roughly 18 received Ad26.COV2.S at low or high dose, single or two shots; roughly five received placebo; per-sample allocation not given. Material that was analyzed had been drawn on day 63 after the first vaccine or placebo injection. From germline, CDR1 is SGHTA and CDR2 FQGNSA. This CDR3 region has 17 residues. V was pared by 3 bases and J by 0 bases, with 7 bases of the junction left unmatched. The sample belongs to a study of Ad26.COV2.S vaccination and SARS-CoV-2 variants. Findings and caveats of the study: Placebo recipients trailed vaccine recipients in spike-specific TCR breadth.

Sequencing used immunoSEQ multiplex PCR; TCRdb keeps in-frame clones, though not all of them. The table lists hundreds of thousands of clones, roughly 90% of them singletons. The TCR comes from a person aged 18-60 years who received the Ad26.COV2.S COVID-19 vaccine or a placebo. The rearrangement links TRBV7-2 to TRBJ2-1; 8 positions match TRBD2. The starting material was peripheral blood, obtained in a trial of Ad26.COV2.S vaccine versus placebo. The CDR3 DNA sequence: TGTGCCAGCAGCTTTGTAGCGGGGACGAGCTCCTACAATGAGCAGTTCTTC. Its protein is CASSFVAGTSSYNEQFF.